The entry below gives a single T cell receptor beta chain sequence along with its context. The entry originates in a study of blood T cell repertoires in COVID-19. Background on the study: The study drew acute and convalescent COVID-19 samples from the United States, Italy and Spain. T cells, B-cell-depleted T cells, or PBMCs supplied cDNA or gDNA.

In the original processing: It was from reference gene primer amplification that nucleated cell counts were estimated. Sequencing used immunoSEQ multiplex PCR; TCRdb keeps in-frame clones, though not all of them. The DNA was the basis for D and trimming; V, J and clone size are from that table. The sample includes 150,000 to 200,000 clones, 85% of them seen just once. CDR3 length: 13 amino acids. Trimming left V 8 bases short and J 3 bases short, with 13 bases between. Per germline, CDR1 SNHLY and CDR2 FYNNEI. This receptor was taken from a man aged 35 to 55 with acute or convalescent COVID-19. The genes are TRBV2 and TRBJ1-2; D may be TRBD1 (5 bases). The sample taken for sequencing was peripheral blood. CDR3 nucleotides: TGTGCCAGCGGGTTGGGGGAGGACTATGGCTACACCTTC. This codes for CASGLGEDYGYTF.